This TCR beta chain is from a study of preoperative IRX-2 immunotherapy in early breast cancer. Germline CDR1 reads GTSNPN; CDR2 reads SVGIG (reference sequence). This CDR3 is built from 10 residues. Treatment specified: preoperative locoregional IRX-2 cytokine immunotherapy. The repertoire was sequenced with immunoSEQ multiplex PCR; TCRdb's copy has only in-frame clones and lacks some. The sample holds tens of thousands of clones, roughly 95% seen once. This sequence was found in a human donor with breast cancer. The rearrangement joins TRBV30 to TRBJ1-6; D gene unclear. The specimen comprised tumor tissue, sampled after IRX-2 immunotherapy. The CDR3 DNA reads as TGTGCTACTCGAGGATTGGCCCTCCACTTT. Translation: CATRGLALHF.